This TCR beta chain was found in a study of T-cell reconstitution after alpha-beta-depleted transplantation in children. This clonotype has just a few counts. Germline V lookup: CDR1 MDHEN, CDR2 SYDVKM. This CDR3 region has 14 residues. V was pared by 2 bases and J by 5 bases, with 12 bases between. A library of TCRbeta sequences, prepared with unique molecular identifiers, was generated. MiXCR, applied by TCRdb to the PCR reads, yields one record per CDR3 protein. The repertoire holds 640,000 or so distinct CDR3 sequences, with 16% as singletons. The J gene is TRBJ1-2, the V gene TRBV28; possibly TRBD1 for D (5 bases). Here the sequenced sample was PBMCs from the stem cell graft donor, taken from the stem cell graft. The clonotype comes from a human donor who donated a stem cell graft to a child with acute myeloid leukemia. Here the CDR3 DNA reads TGTGCCAGCAGTTTAGCCCAGGGTGCTTATGGCTACACCTTC. Encoded protein: CASSLAQGAYGYTF.